Here is one T cell receptor beta chain with its context. In its sample, this clonotype was seen many times. There is no known antigen for this receptor. Per-nucleotide qualities are absent, and no much larger clonotype sits a single base away. The data were obtained in a study of T cell repertoires in cytomegalovirus infection (dated by TCRdb to between 2019 and 2020). In terms of the full investigation: Because public TCR beta signatures pointed to carriage of CMV infection together with the matching HLA type, the HLA type of each donor mattered for the analysis.

What the study reported, not specific to this receptor: The ex vivo response was dominated by HLA-C-restricted CMV-specific TCR beta clonotypes, which also provided the single most frequent clonotype in two of eight donors. Carriers of CMV infection plus the relevant HLA type were discriminated by the cumulative frequency of public TCR beta family members in the study cohort and in an independent roughly 370-donor cohort.

The CDR3, cysteine through phenylalanine, is 15 amino acids long. This entry keeps only the CDR3 DNA: 45 bases, framed from base 1. The CDR1 and CDR2 encoded by the germline V gene are MNHNS and SASEGT. Trimming removed 10 bases from V and 0 bases from J, leaving 16 bases between the germline ends. Sequenced using an Illumina HiSeq 1500. TCRdb handled the public reads itself, with Q25 trimming in fastp and clone calling in MiXCR, and kept productive beta chains. CDR3 protein sequences are deduplicated, and each keeps its most common genes and DNA. Recorded for this sample are tens of thousands of distinct CDR3 sequences; around 21% of them occurred a single time. The ten largest clones capture almost 80% of the sample.

The chain is assembled from TRBV6-1 and TRBJ2-1; the D gene is perhaps TRBD2, on 5 matching bases. The sequence was obtained from a human donor in good health (CMV status not recorded). Some clones in this sample may be carry-over from other donors' samples. Sequencing input: PBMCs, sequenced either directly or after in vitro stimulation (not recorded which). The nucleotide sequence reads as follows: TGTGCCACCTCCTCGGGAATCCTCTCCTACAATGAGCAGTTCTTC. This codes for CATSSGILSYNEQFF.